This T cell receptor beta chain is from a study of T-cell memory formation after mild COVID-19. Study overall: Among the donors, TCR clusters were largely specific to each donor. General study findings and limits: Second-wave clones with a day 37 peak had unconfirmed SARS-CoV-2 specificity.

This clonotype turned up a few times. Its target is not known. V shed 1 base and J shed 2 bases, with 8 bases lying between them. Germline V CDR1 and CDR2: SGHAT, FQNNGV. The CDR3 totals 14 residues. The 5'RACE method, run with constant-segment primers, produced TCR alpha and TCR beta cDNA libraries (carrying sample barcodes and UMIs). TCRdb independently ran MiXCR on the 5' RACE reads; one entry per CDR3 protein. The repertoire holds fewer than 150,000 distinct CDR3 sequences, with 11% to 15% as singletons. The sequence was obtained from an adult woman who had mild COVID-19 (a few samples of this study predate the infection). Cell type and time point are not known. The chain combines TRBV11-2 with TRBJ2-5; TRBD1 might be the D (5 bases). Sequencing was done on a sample of PBMCs or a T cell subset sorted from them (not recorded which). CDR3 region: CASSLATDQETQYF. CDR3 coding DNA: TGTGCCAGCAGCTTAGCGACAGATCAAGAGACCCAGTACTTC.